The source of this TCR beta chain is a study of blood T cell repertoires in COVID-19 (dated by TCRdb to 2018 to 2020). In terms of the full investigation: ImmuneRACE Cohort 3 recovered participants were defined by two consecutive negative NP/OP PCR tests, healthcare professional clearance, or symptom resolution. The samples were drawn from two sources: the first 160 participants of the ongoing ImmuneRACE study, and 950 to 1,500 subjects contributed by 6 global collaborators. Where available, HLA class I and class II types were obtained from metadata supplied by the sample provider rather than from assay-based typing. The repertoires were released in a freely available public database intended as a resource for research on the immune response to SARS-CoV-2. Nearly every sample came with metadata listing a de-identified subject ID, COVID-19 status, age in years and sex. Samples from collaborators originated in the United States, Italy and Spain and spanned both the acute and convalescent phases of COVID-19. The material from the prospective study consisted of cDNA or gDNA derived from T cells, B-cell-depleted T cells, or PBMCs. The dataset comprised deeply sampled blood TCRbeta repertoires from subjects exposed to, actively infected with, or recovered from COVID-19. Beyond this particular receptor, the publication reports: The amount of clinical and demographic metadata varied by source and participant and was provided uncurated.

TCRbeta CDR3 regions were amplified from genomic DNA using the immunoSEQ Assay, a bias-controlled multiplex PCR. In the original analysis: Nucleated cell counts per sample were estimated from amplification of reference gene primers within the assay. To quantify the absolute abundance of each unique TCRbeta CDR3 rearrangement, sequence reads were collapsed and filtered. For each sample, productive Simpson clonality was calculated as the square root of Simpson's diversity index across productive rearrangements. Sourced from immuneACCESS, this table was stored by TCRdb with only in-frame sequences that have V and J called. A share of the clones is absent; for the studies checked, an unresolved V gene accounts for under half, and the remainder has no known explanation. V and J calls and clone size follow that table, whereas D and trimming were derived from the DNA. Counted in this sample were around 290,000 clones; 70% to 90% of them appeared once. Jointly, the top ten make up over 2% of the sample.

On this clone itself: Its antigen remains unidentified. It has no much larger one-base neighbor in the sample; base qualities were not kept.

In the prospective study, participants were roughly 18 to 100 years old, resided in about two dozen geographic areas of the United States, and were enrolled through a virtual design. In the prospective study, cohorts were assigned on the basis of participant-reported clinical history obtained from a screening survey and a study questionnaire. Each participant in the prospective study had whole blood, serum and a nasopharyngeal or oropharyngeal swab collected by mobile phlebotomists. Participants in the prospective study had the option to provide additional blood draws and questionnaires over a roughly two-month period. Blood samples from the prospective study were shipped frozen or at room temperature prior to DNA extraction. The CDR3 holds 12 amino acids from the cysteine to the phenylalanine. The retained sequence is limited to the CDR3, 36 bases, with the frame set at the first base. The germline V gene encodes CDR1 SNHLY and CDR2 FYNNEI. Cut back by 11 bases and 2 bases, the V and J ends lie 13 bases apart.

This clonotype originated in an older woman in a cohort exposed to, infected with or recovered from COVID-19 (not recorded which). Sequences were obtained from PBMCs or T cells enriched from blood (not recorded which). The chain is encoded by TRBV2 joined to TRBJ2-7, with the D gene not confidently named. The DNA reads TGTGCCGGCGCTGCGGTAACCTACGAGCAGTACTTC. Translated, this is CAGAAVTYEQYF. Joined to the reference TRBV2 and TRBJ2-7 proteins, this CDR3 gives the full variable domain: EPEVTQTPSHQVTQMGQEVILRCVPISNHLYFYWYRQILGQKVEFLVSFYNNEISEKSEIFDDQFSVERPDGSNFTLKIRSTKLEDSAMYFCAGAAVTYEQYFGPGTRLTVT.